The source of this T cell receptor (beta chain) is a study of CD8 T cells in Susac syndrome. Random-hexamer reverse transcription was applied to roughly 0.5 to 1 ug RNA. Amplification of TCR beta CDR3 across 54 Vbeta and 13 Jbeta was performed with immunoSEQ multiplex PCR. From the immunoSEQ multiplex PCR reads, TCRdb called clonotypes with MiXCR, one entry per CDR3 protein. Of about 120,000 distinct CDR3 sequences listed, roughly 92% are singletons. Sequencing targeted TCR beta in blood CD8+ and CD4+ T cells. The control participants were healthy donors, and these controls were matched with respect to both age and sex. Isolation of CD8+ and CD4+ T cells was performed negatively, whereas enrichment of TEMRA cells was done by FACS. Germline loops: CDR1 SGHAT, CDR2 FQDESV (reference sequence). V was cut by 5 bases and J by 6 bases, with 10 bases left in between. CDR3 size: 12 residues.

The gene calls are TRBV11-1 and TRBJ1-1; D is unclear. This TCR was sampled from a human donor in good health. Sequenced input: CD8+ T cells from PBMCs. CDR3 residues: CASSPARAEAFF. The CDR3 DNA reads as TGTGCCAGCAGCCCTGCGAGGGCTGAAGCTTTCTTT.